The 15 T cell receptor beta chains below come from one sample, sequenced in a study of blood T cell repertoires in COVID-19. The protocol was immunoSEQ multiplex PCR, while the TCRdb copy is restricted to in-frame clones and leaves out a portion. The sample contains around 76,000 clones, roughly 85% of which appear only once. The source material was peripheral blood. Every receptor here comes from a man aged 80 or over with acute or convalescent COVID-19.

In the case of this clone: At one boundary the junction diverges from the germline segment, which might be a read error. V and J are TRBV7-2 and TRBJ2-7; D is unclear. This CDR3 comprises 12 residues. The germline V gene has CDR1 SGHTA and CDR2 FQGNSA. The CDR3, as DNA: TGTGCCAGCAGCTTAGACATCCGTGGGCCCCACTTC. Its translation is CASSLDIRGPHF.

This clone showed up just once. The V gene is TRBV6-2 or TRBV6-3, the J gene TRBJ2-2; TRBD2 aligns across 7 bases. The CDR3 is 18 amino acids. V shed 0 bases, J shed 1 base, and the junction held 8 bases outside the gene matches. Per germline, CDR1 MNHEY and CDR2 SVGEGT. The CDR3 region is CASSYSRLAGRNTGELFF. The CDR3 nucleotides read TGTGCCAGCAGTTACTCGAGGTTAGCGGGTAGGAACACCGGGGAGCTGTTTTTT.

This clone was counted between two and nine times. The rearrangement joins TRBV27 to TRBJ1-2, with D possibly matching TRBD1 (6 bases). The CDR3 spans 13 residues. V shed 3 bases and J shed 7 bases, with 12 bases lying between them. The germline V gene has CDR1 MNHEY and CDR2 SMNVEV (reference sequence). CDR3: CASSFQGIAGYTF. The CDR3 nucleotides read TGTGCCAGCAGTTTCCAGGGGATAGCTGGCTACACCTTC.

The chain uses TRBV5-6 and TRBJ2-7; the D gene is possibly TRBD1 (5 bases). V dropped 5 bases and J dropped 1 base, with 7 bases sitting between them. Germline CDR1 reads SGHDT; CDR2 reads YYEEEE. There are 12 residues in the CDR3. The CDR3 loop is CASSRQSYEQYF. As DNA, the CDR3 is TGTGCCAGCAGTCGACAGTCCTACGAGCAGTACTTC.

CDR3 protein: CATSDSRGHRNEQYF. CDR3 DNA: TGTGCCACCAGTGATTCTCGGGGTCATCGAAACGAGCAGTACTTC. V and J are TRBV24-1 and TRBJ2-7, with D perhaps TRBD2 (5 bases). The germline gives CDR1 KGHDR, CDR2 SFDVKD. V was pared by 2 bases and J by 5 bases, with 15 bases between. The CDR3 consists of 15 residues.

CDR3 residues: CASSADSNYGYTF. The CDR3 DNA is TGTGCCAGCAGTGCGGACAGCAACTATGGCTACACCTTC. V and J are TRBV6-2 or TRBV6-3 and TRBJ1-2; tentative D call: TRBD1 (6 bases). Germline lookup yields CDR1 MNHEY and CDR2 SVGEGT. This CDR3 is built from 13 residues. Trimming cost V 5 bases and J 2 bases, with 9 bases left between them.

CDR3 region: CASSYFSEANYGYTF. CDR3 DNA: TGTGCCAGCAGTTACTTCTCAGAAGCTAACTATGGCTACACCTTC. The chain has TRBV6-6 and TRBJ1-2; D unresolved. Germline V gene sequence: CDR1 MNHNY, CDR2 SVGAGI (reference sequence). Between the trimmed V and J ends, which lost 1 base and 0 bases, there was a span of 9 bases. CDR3 length: 15 residues.

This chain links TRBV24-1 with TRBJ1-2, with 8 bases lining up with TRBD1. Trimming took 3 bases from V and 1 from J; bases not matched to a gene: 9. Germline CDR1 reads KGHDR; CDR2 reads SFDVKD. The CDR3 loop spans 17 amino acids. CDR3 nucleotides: TGTGCCACCAGTGATGCGCCCGGGACAGGCGGTAACTATGGCTACACCTTC. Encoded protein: CATSDAPGTGGNYGYTF.

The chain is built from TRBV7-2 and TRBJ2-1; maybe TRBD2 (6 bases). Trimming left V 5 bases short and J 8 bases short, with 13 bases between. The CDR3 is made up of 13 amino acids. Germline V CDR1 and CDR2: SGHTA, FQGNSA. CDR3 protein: CASSQPSVDEQFF. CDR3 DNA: TGTGCCAGCAGCCAGCCTAGCGTTGATGAGCAGTTCTTC.

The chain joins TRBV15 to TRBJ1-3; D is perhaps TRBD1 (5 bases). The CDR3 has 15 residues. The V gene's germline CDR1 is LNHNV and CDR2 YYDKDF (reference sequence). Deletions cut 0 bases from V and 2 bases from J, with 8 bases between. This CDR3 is CATSRDPRAGNTIYF. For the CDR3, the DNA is TGTGCCACCAGCAGAGACCCCAGGGCTGGAAACACCATATATTTT.

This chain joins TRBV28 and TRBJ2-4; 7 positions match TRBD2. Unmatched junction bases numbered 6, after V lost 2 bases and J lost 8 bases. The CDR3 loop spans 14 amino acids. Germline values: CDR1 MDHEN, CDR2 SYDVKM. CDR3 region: CASSLTSDGDIQYF. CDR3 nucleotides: TGTGCCAGCAGTTTAACTAGCGACGGAGACATTCAGTACTTC.

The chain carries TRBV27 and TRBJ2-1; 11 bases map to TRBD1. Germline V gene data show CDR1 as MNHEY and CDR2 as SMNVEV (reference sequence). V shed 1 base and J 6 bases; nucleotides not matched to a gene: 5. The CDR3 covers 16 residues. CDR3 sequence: CASSLWSGQGGNEQFF. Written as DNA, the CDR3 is TGTGCCAGCAGTTTATGGTCGGGACAGGGGGGCAATGAGCAGTTCTTC.

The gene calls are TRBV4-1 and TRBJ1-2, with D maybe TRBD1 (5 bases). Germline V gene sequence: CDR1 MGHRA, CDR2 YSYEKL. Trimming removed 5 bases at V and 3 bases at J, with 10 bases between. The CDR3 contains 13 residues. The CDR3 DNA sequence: TGCGCCAGCAGCTCTACAGGATACTATGGCTACACCTTC. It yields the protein CASSSTGYYGYTF.

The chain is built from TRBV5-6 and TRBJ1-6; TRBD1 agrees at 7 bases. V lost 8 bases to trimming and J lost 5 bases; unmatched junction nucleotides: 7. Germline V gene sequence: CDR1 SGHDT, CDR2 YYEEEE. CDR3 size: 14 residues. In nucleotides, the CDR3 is TGTGCCAGTTACGTTCAGGGGGATAATTCACCCCTCCACTTT. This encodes CASYVQGDNSPLHF.

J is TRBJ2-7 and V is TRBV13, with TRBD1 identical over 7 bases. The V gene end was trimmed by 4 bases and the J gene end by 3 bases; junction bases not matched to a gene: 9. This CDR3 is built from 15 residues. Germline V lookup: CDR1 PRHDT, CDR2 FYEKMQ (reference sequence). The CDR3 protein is CASSSRQGPIYEQYF. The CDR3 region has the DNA TGTGCCAGCAGCTCCCGACAGGGACCCATCTACGAGCAGTACTTC.